Each of the 23 T cell receptor beta chains below was sequenced from the same sample in a study of PD-1 blockade in classical Hodgkin lymphoma. Only in-frame clones appear in the TCRdb table, and some are missing; sequencing was by immunoSEQ multiplex PCR. The sample shows about 17,000 clones, about 68% of them seen only once. Time point here: cycle 4 day 1 (C4D1), after more than five weeks of nivolumab. No patient escaped relapse after autologous stem cell transplantation, and brentuximab vedotin exposure varied. Magnetic negative selection was used to purify CD4+ T cells from thawed PBMCs. Sequencing was performed on CD4+ T cells from blood, taken before the fourth cycle of nivolumab. All receptors derive from a human donor with classical Hodgkin lymphoma.

This clone came up a few times. V and J are TRBV19 and TRBJ1-1; 9 bases are shared with TRBD1. The CDR3 runs to 13 residues. Germline V gene sequence: CDR1 LNHDA, CDR2 SQIVND (reference sequence). V shed 1 base, J shed 8 bases, and the junction held 2 bases outside the gene matches. CDR3 sequence reads: CASSIAGQGEAFF. The CDR3 DNA reads as TGTGCCAGTAGTATAGCGGGACAGGGAGAAGCTTTCTTT.

The chain employs TRBV2 and TRBJ1-3; D is possibly TRBD1 (5 bases). Germline V gene sequence: CDR1 SNHLY, CDR2 FYNNEI. The length of the CDR3 is 15 residues. V shed 3 bases and J shed 0 bases, with 9 bases lying between them. The CDR3 DNA is TGTGCCAGCAGTGAGCAGGGATTCTCTGGAAACACCATATATTTT. Translating gives CASSEQGFSGNTIYF.

The chain employs TRBV5-1 and TRBJ2-5; the D call may be TRBD1 or TRBD2 (5 bases each). From germline, CDR1 is SGHRS and CDR2 YFSETQ. V was cut by 4 bases and J by 2 bases, with 15 bases left in between. The length of the CDR3 is 15 residues. The CDR3 DNA reads TGCGCCAGCAGCCCCCAGGGACCGGGACAAGAGACCCAGTACTTC. It translates to CASSPQGPGQETQYF.

The chain has TRBV7-6 and TRBJ1-2, with TRBD1 as a possible D gene (5 bases). This CDR3 has 14 residues. V lost 5 bases to trimming and J lost 2 bases, with 12 bases between them. CDR1 is SGHVS and CDR2 is FNYEAQ in the germline V gene. The CDR3 region has the DNA TGTGCCAGCAGCAGAGCAGGGAGGAACTATGGCTACACCTTC. This gives the protein CASSRAGRNYGYTF. The complete variable domain, with remaining parts taken from reference TRBV7-6 and TRBJ1-2, reads GAGVSQSPRYKVTKRGQDVALRCDPISGHVSLYWYRQALGQGPEFLTYFNYEAQQDKSGLPNDRFSAERPEGSISTLTIQRTEQRDSAMYRCASSRAGRNYGYTFGSGTRLTVV.

This rearrangement joins TRBV11-2 to TRBJ1-1; D gene unclear. The CDR3 is 13 residues long. The V gene's germline CDR1 is SGHAT and CDR2 FQNNGV. The ends were cut back, 2 bases at V and 0 bases at J, with 4 bases in the middle. CDR3 sequence: CASSLIMNTEAFF. The CDR3 region has the DNA TGTGCCAGCAGCTTAATTATGAACACTGAAGCTTTCTTT.

The chain links TRBV4-1 to TRBJ1-3, with 7 bases fitting TRBD1. CDR1 and CDR2 (germline): MGHRA, YSYEKL. The V gene end was trimmed by 1 base and the J gene end by 2 bases; junction bases not matched to a gene: 14. CDR3 size: 19 residues. The CDR3, as DNA: TGCGCCAGCAGCCAAGTGTACAGGGGCCCTTTAGGTGCTGGAAACACCATATATTTT. Amino acids: CASSQVYRGPLGAGNTIYF.

The chain uses TRBV19 and TRBJ2-3; D is tentatively TRBD1 or TRBD2 (6 bases each). The germline V gene has CDR1 LNHDA and CDR2 SQIVND (reference sequence). V dropped 0 bases and J dropped 1 base, with 11 bases sitting between them. The CDR3 runs to 16 residues. In nucleotides, the CDR3 is TGTGCCAGTAGTATAGAGAACAGGGAGGGCACAGATACGCAGTATTTT. Translated, it gives CASSIENREGTDTQYF.

The chain is built from TRBV27 and TRBJ1-2; D might be TRBD1 (5 bases). The germline V gene has CDR1 MNHEY and CDR2 SMNVEV (reference sequence). The CDR3 covers 14 residues. Trimming took 5 bases from V and 0 from J, leaving 10 bases between them. The CDR3 here is CASSGGAPNYGYTF. The CDR3 coding sequence is TGTGCCAGCAGTGGGGGAGCGCCTAACTATGGCTACACCTTC.

The chain has TRBV13 and TRBJ2-7; D possibly corresponds to TRBD2 (6 bases). The CDR3 spans 15 residues. V lost 4 bases and J lost 0, with 13 bases in between. Germline V lookup: CDR1 PRHDT, CDR2 FYEKMQ (reference sequence). CDR3 coding DNA: TGTGCCAGCAGCTCGGGACTCTCCTTCTCCTACGAGCAGTACTTC. This encodes CASSSGLSFSYEQYF.

The genes are TRBV5-5 and TRBJ1-5, with D unresolved. This CDR3 is 15 amino acids long. CDR1 SGHKS and CDR2 YYEKEE come from the germline V gene (reference sequence). Trimming shortened V by 4 bases and J by 3 bases, and 14 bases separated the two germline ends. The CDR3 loop is CASSPEGRTNQPQHF. The CDR3 region has the DNA TGTGCCAGCAGCCCGGAAGGTCGGACCAATCAGCCCCAGCATTTT.

The chain recombines TRBV7-2 with TRBJ2-1; D remains ambiguous. From germline, CDR1 is SGHTA and CDR2 FQGNSA. CDR3 size: 15 residues. Trimming shortened V by 8 bases and J by 0 bases, and 14 bases separated the two germline ends. CDR3 coding DNA: TGTGCCAGCGGTACAGCGTTTAGCTCCTACAATGAGCAGTTCTTC. Translation gives CASGTAFSSYNEQFF.

This chain joins TRBV7-2 and TRBJ1-2; 9 bases map to TRBD1. Germline CDR1 SGHTA, CDR2 FQGNSA. Trimming removed 1 base from V and 8 bases from J; junction bases left unmatched: 11. The CDR3 sequence is 16 residues long. CDR3 amino acids: CASSLVGLGQGPGYTF. The CDR3 DNA reads TGTGCCAGCAGCTTAGTGGGGTTAGGACAGGGGCCCGGCTACACCTTC.

The CDR3 is CATEPGTENTGELFF. The CDR3, as DNA: TGTGCCACTGAGCCCGGGACAGAAAACACCGGGGAGCTGTTTTTT. The rearrangement uses TRBV15 and TRBJ2-2, with 7 nucleotides matching TRBD1. There are 15 residues in the CDR3. The germline V gene encodes CDR1 LNHNV and CDR2 YYDKDF (reference sequence). Germline trimming cut 9 bases from V and 2 bases from J; bases unmatched to any gene: 9.

V usage is TRBV28 and J usage is TRBJ2-1, with D possibly TRBD2 on 5 matching bases. This CDR3 is built from 14 residues. CDR1 and CDR2 from the germline V gene are MDHEN and SYDVKM. V lost 1 base and J lost 5, with 9 bases in between. CDR3 loop: CASSLSPADNEQFF. In nucleotides, the CDR3 is TGTGCCAGCAGTTTATCCCCAGCGGACAATGAGCAGTTCTTC.

This clone was detected a few times. V is TRBV4-1 and J is TRBJ1-4; TRBD1 might be the D (6 bases). Per the germline V gene, CDR1 is MGHRA and CDR2 is YSYEKL. The CDR3 contains 16 residues. V gave up 7 bases and J gave up 5 bases, with 20 bases separating them. In DNA, the CDR3 is TGCGCCAGCAATTGGGACAAAGTTGGGGCGAATGAAAAACTGTTTTTT. Its translation: CASNWDKVGANEKLFF.

V and J are TRBV2 and TRBJ2-1; 7 nucleotides match TRBD2. This CDR3 contains 14 residues. The V and J ends lost 3 bases and 2 bases, in that order; junction bases with no gene match: 1. Germline CDR1 is SNHLY and CDR2 is FYNNEI. The chain's CDR3 is CASSDLAAYNEQFF. CDR3 DNA sequence: TGTGCCAGCAGTGATCTAGCGGCCTACAATGAGCAGTTCTTC.

The chain is built from TRBV7-9 and TRBJ1-6, with unresolved D. The germline V gene has CDR1 SEHNR and CDR2 FQNEAQ (reference sequence). Between the trimmed V and J ends, which lost 2 bases and 8 bases, there was a span of 13 bases. The CDR3 consists of 15 residues. CDR3 amino acids: CASSLLPGSHSPLHF. CDR3 coding DNA: TGTGCCAGCAGCTTATTGCCAGGATCGCATTCACCCCTCCACTTT.

The chain recombines TRBV14 with TRBJ2-1, with D unresolved. The V end was cut by 4 bases, the J end by 3 bases, with 13 bases between. The germline gives CDR1 SGHDN, CDR2 FVKESK. The CDR3 totals 15 residues. The CDR3 protein is CASSRSWGNYNEQFF. The CDR3 nucleotides read TGTGCCAGCAGCCGTAGCTGGGGAAACTACAATGAGCAGTTCTTC.

Comment on this clone: A junction end diverges from the germline sequence, so it may reflect a read error. This chain links TRBV5-1 with TRBJ1-1; D uncertain. CDR3 size: 15 residues. CDR1 and CDR2 from the germline V gene are SGHRS and YFSETQ. The CDR3 sequence: CASSFRSRADTEAFF. For the CDR3, the DNA is TGTGCCAGCAGCTTTCGGTCACGGGCAGACACTGAAGCTTTCTTT.

The V gene is TRBV30, the J gene TRBJ2-7; no firm D call. V lost 0 bases to trimming and J lost 5 bases, with 17 bases between them. The CDR3 runs to 15 residues. Germline assignment: CDR1 GTSNPN and CDR2 SVGIG (reference sequence). The CDR3 bases are TGTGCCTGGAGTGTACCCCCGGCGGCTAGGAACGAGCAGTACTTC. As protein: CAWSVPPAARNEQYF.

This clone was observed a handful of times. V gene TRBV6-5 combines with J gene TRBJ2-7, with 7 bases fitting TRBD2. Unmatched junction bases numbered 7, after V lost 5 bases and J lost 6 bases. This CDR3 is built from 13 residues. Germline assignment: CDR1 MNHEY and CDR2 SVGAGI. The CDR3 sequence is CASSNRGVGEQYF. Written as DNA, the CDR3 is TGTGCCAGCAGTAACCGGGGGGTCGGCGAGCAGTACTTC.

V gene TRBV7-2 combines with J gene TRBJ2-1; 8 nucleotides align to TRBD2. Germline CDR1 and CDR2: SGHTA and FQGNSA. The trim removed 5 bases at V and 7 bases at J, leaving 13 bases unmatched. This CDR3 has 16 amino acids. The CDR3 protein is CASSLPGTRGGNEQFF. The DNA for the CDR3 is TGTGCCAGCAGCCTACCCGGGACTAGGGGAGGAAATGAGCAGTTCTTC.

The chain uses TRBV4-3 and TRBJ1-2, with D possibly TRBD1 on 5 matching bases. This CDR3 is built from 14 residues. Trimming removed 7 bases from V and 2 bases from J, with 14 bases in between. Germline V gene sequence: CDR1 LGHNA, CDR2 YSLEER. The CDR3 DNA is TGCGCCAGCAAAAAAGGGGAGGGAAACTATGGCTACACCTTC. Protein: CASKKGEGNYGYTF.